This T cell receptor beta chain came from a study of memory CD4+ T cells and cytomegalovirus serostatus. Study details: Of the healthy Belgian adults, several were CMV seropositive and approximately 25 seronegative.

Overall study results and limits: 67 of 164 known CMV-associated TCRbeta sequences appeared in CD4+ memory.

TCRdb's copy holds only in-frame clones and misses some; the assay was immunoSEQ multiplex PCR. The data contain about 59,000 clones, about 81% of them singletons. For this clone: Its target is unknown.

Germline CDR1 SGHTA, CDR2 FQGNSA. The trim removed 2 bases at V and 7 bases at J, leaving 17 bases unmatched. The CDR3 totals 18 residues. The sort gate was single viable CD3+CD4+CD8-CD45RO+ cells for memory CD4+ T cells. Sequenced: memory CD4+ T cells from blood. V is TRBV7-2 and J is TRBJ1-5, with 7 bases aligning to TRBD1. The TCR originated in an adult in good health and CMV-seronegative. The CDR3 here is CASSLSSIRPGGLQPQHF. The CDR3 DNA reads TGTGCCAGCAGCTTATCAAGTATTAGACCAGGGGGTCTACAGCCCCAGCATTTT. Looking up the rest from reference TRBV7-2 and TRBJ1-5 gives the full variable domain: GAGVSQSPSNKVTEKGKDVELRCDPISGHTALYWYRQSLGQGLEFLIYFQGNSAPDKSGLPSDRFSAERTGGSVSTLTIQRTQQEDSAVYLCASSLSSIRPGGLQPQHFGDGTRLSIL.